The source of this T cell receptor beta chain is a study of T-cell reconstitution after alpha-beta-depleted transplantation in children. Unique molecular identifiers were incorporated during preparation of the TCRbeta library. TCRdb passed the PCR reads through MiXCR, listing each CDR3 protein once. The repertoire holds some 840,000 distinct CDR3 sequences, with around 17% as singletons. Whole-study results and caveats: Reports say that about two months after transplant, the alpha-beta T cells came out of several hundred graft clones that had expanded. Diversity and T-cell counts at one year after transplant derived mostly from new T cells. Several patients had high TCRbeta diversity at day 60; it came from surviving recipient T cells and thymic progenitors.

Notes on this clonotype: The target antigen is unknown.

The starting material was PBMCs, mostly from graft donor cells, obtained 360 days after TCRalphabeta/CD19-depleted stem cell transplant. This sequence originates from a male patient younger than 18 who had a stem cell transplant for acute lymphoblastic leukemia, so the T cells may come from the graft donor.

The CDR3 bases are TGTGCCACCCGCGGGACAGGGATCCAAGAGACCCAGTACTTC. It translates to CATRGTGIQETQYF. J is TRBJ2-5 and V is TRBV24-1, with 9 bases that match TRBD1. This CDR3 has 14 residues. Germline V gene data show CDR1 as KGHDR and CDR2 as SFDVKD. The V gene end was trimmed by 9 bases and the J gene end by 1 base; junction bases not matched to a gene: 5.